The sequence of this T cell receptor beta chain was determined in a study of CD8 T cells in Susac syndrome. About the study: Patients with Susac syndrome were therapy-naive, on corticosteroids, or on intravenous immunoglobulin alone at the time that blood was drawn.

After extraction with the RNeasy kit, about 0.5 to 1 ug of the RNA was reverse transcribed using random hexamers. TCRdb fed the immunoSEQ multiplex PCR reads into MiXCR, producing one record per CDR3 protein. The table includes some 97,000 distinct CDR3 sequences, 95% detected once. In blood CD8+ and CD4+ T cells, TCR beta underwent sequencing. The recently defined diagnostic criteria for definite or probable disease were met by the Susac syndrome patients. This CDR3 contains 13 residues. CDR1 is MNHEY, CDR2 SMNVEV, per germline (reference sequence). V gave up 5 bases and J gave up 5 bases, with 12 bases separating them. In the case of this clonotype: Antigen: not known.

Findings and limits, study-wide: In total CD8+ repertoires, 15 to 20 Susac-specific public clones were found, and CD8+ TEMRA repertoires had about 5.

Input material: CD8+ T cells from PBMCs. The sequence came from a human donor with Susac syndrome. V is TRBV27 and J is TRBJ1-1, with D unresolved. The CDR3 sequence: CASSLEGRTEAFF. In DNA form, the CDR3 reads TGTGCCAGCAGTCTTGAAGGGCGGACTGAAGCTTTCTTT.